This T cell receptor (beta chain) was observed in a study of blood T cell repertoires in COVID-19. Some clones are missing from TCRdb's copy, which holds only in-frame ones; the method was immunoSEQ multiplex PCR. The table has some 120,000 clones, approximately 90% seen once. This CDR3 region has 12 residues. Germline V CDR1 and CDR2: MNHEY, SVGAGI. The germline V and J ends were trimmed by 2 bases and 5 bases, with 3 bases remaining between them. This clone was counted ten times or more. The TCR sequence derives from a man between 65 and 85 years old with active or convalescent COVID-19. The sequenced sample was peripheral blood. This rearrangement joins TRBV6-5 to TRBJ2-2; D remains unclear. CDR3 DNA sequence: TGTGCCAGCAGTTACCCTACCGGGGAGCTGTTTTTT. It translates to CASSYPTGELFF.